The clone carrying this T cell receptor beta chain was observed many times. Its target is unknown. TCRdb ran MiXCR on the 5' RACE reads and lists one entry per CDR3 protein. The sample lists around 180,000 distinct CDR3 sequences, roughly 6.4% occurring once. The data derive from a study of T cells after yellow fever vaccination. General observations from the study: A weaker secondary response peaked on day 5, the primary on day 15.

From germline, CDR1 is MNHEY and CDR2 SMNVEV (reference sequence). CDR3 length: 14 amino acids. V dropped 6 bases and J dropped 9 bases, with 15 bases sitting between them. The source is a young man who received the YFV17D yellow fever vaccine. The sample consisted of CD4+ T cells sorted from PBMCs, taken on the day of the first yellow fever vaccination. The V gene is TRBV27, the J gene TRBJ1-6, with D perhaps matching TRBD1 (5 bases). The CDR3 sequence: CASSPWGDGSPLHF. DNA for the CDR3: TGTGCCAGCAGCCCGTGGGGCGATGGTTCACCCCTCCACTTT.